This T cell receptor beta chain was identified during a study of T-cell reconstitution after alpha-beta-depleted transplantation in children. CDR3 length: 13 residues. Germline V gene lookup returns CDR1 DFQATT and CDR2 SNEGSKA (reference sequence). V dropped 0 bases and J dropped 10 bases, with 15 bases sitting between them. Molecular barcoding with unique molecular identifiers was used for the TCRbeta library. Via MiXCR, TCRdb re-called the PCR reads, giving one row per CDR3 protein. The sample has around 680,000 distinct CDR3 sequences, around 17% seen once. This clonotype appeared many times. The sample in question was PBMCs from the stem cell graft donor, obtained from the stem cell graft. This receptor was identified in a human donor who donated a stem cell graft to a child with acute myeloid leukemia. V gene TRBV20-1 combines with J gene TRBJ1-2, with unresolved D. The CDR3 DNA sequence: TGCAGTGCTAGAGAGAAGGGTTGGGGTCTCTACACCTTC. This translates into CSAREKGWGLYTF.